These 11 T cell receptor beta chains were all obtained from the same sample, sequenced in a study of T cells in Graves' hyperthyroidism and ophthalmopathy. There were TCR beta CDR3 regions amplified from RNA transcripts. HTBI primers were employed in a first-round RT-PCR of the TCR CDR3. TCRdb independently ran MiXCR on the multiplex PCR reads; one entry per CDR3 protein. The sample yields about 500,000 distinct CDR3 sequences, more than 15% seen once. The sequenced material came from blood. These receptors were obtained from a woman in her thirties with Graves' ophthalmopathy.

The chain recombines TRBV12-5 with TRBJ2-3, with a possible D match to TRBD2 (6 bases). Germline lookup yields CDR1 LGHNT and CDR2 FRNRAP. The V and J ends lost 8 bases and 1 base respectively, with 16 bases between them. CDR3 length equals 15 residues. The CDR3 bases are TGTGCTAGTAGGGACGGGAGTCTCCGCACAGATACGCAGTATTTT. Its protein is CASRDGSLRTDTQYF.

In this sample, this clonotype turned up a few times. Possible read error: a much larger clone is one base away. The chain has TRBV7-2 and TRBJ2-4, with 10 bases fitting TRBD1. CDR1 is SGHTA and CDR2 is FQGNSA in the germline V gene. The V segment lost 4 bases and the J segment 9 bases; nucleotides outside the gene matches: 6. The CDR3 runs to 14 residues. The CDR3 DNA follows: TGTGCCAGCAGCTCCTGGGACAGGGGAAGCATTCAGTACTTC. This gives the protein CASSSWDRGSIQYF.

This clonotype was counted between two and nine times. This chain uses TRBV6-5 with TRBJ2-2; 7 positions agree with TRBD2. J was trimmed by 5 bases and V by 1 base; bases with no gene match: 1. Germline V lookup: CDR1 MNHEY, CDR2 SVGAGI. There are 14 residues in the CDR3. The CDR3 nucleotides are TGTGCCAGCAGTTACTGGCGGGGGACCGGGGAGCTGTTTTTT. It translates to CASSYWRGTGELFF.

To note about this clonotype: This could be a read error, since a much larger clone is one nucleotide away. The V gene is TRBV30, the J gene TRBJ2-7; no firm D call. The CDR3 is 12 residues long. The germline V gene has CDR1 GTSNPN and CDR2 SVGIG (reference sequence). The CDR3 nucleotides are TGTGCCTGGAGTGTTCTCGGCTACGGGCAGTACTTC. Amino acids: CAWSVLGYGQYF.

This clonotype was detected many times. The chain is built from TRBV28 and TRBJ2-1; TRBD2 matches at 7 bases. J lost 6 bases, V lost 1 base, and 6 bases had no gene match. This CDR3 comprises 15 residues. CDR1 and CDR2 from the germline V gene are MDHEN and SYDVKM. CDR3: CASSLFGGSLNEQFF. As DNA, the CDR3 is TGTGCCAGCAGTTTATTCGGCGGGAGTCTCAATGAGCAGTTCTTC. The entire variable domain, with the rest obtained from reference TRBV28 and TRBJ2-1, is as follows: DVKVTQSSRYLVKRTGEKVFLECVQDMDHENMFWYRQDPGLGLRLIYFSYDVKMKEKGDIPEGYSVSREKKERFSLILESASTNQTSMYLCASSLFGGSLNEQFFGPGTRLTVL.

This clonotype came up a few times. The V call is TRBV7-9, the J call TRBJ2-7; D gene unclear. Germline V lookup: CDR1 SEHNR, CDR2 FQNEAQ (reference sequence). V shed 1 base and J shed 5 bases, with 12 bases lying between them. This CDR3 has 14 amino acids. Written as DNA, the CDR3 is TGTGCCAGCAGCTTAGTTGCGACAACTAACGAGCAGTACTTC. Translation: CASSLVATTNEQYF.

This clonotype appeared many times. This rearrangement joins TRBV18 to TRBJ1-1; unclear D gene. This CDR3 is 13 amino acids long. Trimming removed 6 bases at V and 3 bases at J, with 11 bases between. Germline V gene lookup returns CDR1 KGHSH and CDR2 LQKENI. The CDR3 DNA is TGTGCCAGCTCCCGGGCGCCGGACACTGAAGCTTTCTTT. This sequence encodes CASSRAPDTEAFF. The whole variable domain, remainder taken from reference TRBV18 and TRBJ1-1, is NAGVMQNPRHLVRRRGQEARLRCSPMKGHSHVYWYRQLPEEGLKFMVYLQKENIIDESGMPKERFSAEFPKEGPSILRIQQVVRGDSAAYFCASSRAPDTEAFFGQGTRLTVV.

This clonotype was picked up one time. V is TRBV2 and J is TRBJ2-7, with D unresolved. V dropped 8 bases and J dropped 5 bases, with 10 bases sitting between them. CDR1 is SNHLY and CDR2 is FYNNEI in the germline V gene. The CDR3 has 11 residues. CDR3 sequence: CASPMGDEQYF. DNA of the CDR3: TGTGCCAGCCCAATGGGCGACGAGCAGTACTTC.

This clonotype occurred once. With a much larger clone just one base away, this may be a read error. The chain recombines TRBV20-1 with TRBJ2-5; 8 nucleotides align to TRBD1. Germline trimming cut 5 bases from V and 1 base from J; bases unmatched to any gene: 6. The length of the CDR3 is 14 residues. Germline CDR1 is DFQATT and CDR2 is SNEGSKA (reference sequence). The CDR3 nucleotides are TGCAGTGCTCCAAGGACAGGGCCCCAAGAGACCCAGTACTTC. As protein: CSAPRTGPQETQYF.

This rearrangement joins TRBV27 to TRBJ1-5, with D possibly TRBD1 on 5 matching bases. Trimming took 3 bases from V and 3 from J, leaving 9 bases between them. Germline-derived CDR1 and CDR2 are MNHEY and SMNVEV (reference sequence). The CDR3 runs to 14 residues. CDR3 in DNA: TGTGCCAGCAGTTTCAGCGGGGCCAATCAGCCCCAGCATTTT. Its translation: CASSFSGANQPQHF.

This clonotype was recorded many times. The CDR3: CASRTSHLAGVRETQYF. For the CDR3, the DNA is TGTGCCAGCAGGACTTCTCATTTAGCGGGAGTAAGAGAGACCCAGTACTTC. This chain uses TRBV28 with TRBJ2-5; 9 bases match TRBD2. J was trimmed by 4 bases and V by 6 bases; bases with no gene match: 15. The CDR3 is made up of 17 amino acids. Germline assignment: CDR1 MDHEN and CDR2 SYDVKM.